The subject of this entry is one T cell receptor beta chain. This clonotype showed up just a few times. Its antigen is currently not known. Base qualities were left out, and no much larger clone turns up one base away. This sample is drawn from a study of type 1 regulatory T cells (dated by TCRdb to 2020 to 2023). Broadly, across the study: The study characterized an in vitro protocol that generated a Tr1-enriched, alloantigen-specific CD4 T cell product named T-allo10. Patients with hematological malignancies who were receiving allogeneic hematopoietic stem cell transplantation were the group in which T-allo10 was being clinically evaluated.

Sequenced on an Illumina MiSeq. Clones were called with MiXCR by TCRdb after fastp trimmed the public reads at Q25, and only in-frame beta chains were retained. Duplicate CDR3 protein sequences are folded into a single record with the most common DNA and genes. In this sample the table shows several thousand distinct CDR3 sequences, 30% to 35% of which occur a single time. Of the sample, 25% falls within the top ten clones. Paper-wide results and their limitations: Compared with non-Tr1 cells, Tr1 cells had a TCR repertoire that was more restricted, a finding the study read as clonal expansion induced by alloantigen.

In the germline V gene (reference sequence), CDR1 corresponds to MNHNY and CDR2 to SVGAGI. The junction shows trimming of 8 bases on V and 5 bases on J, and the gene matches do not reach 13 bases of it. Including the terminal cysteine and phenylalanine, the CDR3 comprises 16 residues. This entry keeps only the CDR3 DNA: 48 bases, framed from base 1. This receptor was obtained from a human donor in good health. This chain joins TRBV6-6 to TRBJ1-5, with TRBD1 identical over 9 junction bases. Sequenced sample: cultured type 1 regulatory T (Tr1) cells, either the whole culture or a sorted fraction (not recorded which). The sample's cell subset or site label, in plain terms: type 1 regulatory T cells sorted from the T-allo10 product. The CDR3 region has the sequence CASSGQGRRGDQPQHF. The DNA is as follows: TGTGCCAGCTCGGGACAGGGACGTAGGGGGGATCAGCCCCAGCATTTT.